These 29 T cell receptor beta chains were all obtained from the same sample, sequenced in a study of T cell responses to AZD1222 COVID-19 vaccine. Sequencing used immunoSEQ multiplex PCR; TCRdb keeps in-frame clones, though not all of them. The data contain fewer than 150,000 clones, around 90% of them singletons. The starting material was peripheral blood, obtained 28 days after the second AZD1222 dose. The source is an adult who received the AZD1222 COVID-19 vaccine.

The chain employs TRBV7-2 and TRBJ2-2; 10 bases match TRBD2. V dropped 2 bases and J dropped 5; count of bases not matched to a gene: 11. Germline V gene sequence: CDR1 SGHTA, CDR2 FQGNSA. The CDR3 totals 18 residues. This CDR3 is CASSLRLAGVGLTGELFF. In DNA form, the CDR3 reads TGTGCCAGCAGCTTAAGGCTAGCGGGAGTGGGATTGACCGGGGAGCTGTTTTTT.

The chain uses TRBV3-1 (or the pseudogene TRBV3-2) and TRBJ1-2, with a possible D match to TRBD1 (5 bases). The V gene's germline CDR1 is LGHDT and CDR2 YNNKEL (reference sequence). With 2 bases removed from V and 4 bases from J, the gap between germline ends came to 8 bases. CDR3 size: 13 residues. The CDR3 region is CASSQQTGYGYTF. The CDR3 DNA reads TGTGCCAGCAGCCAACAAACAGGCTATGGCTACACCTTC.

This chain uses TRBV7-8 with TRBJ1-5; TRBD1 might be the D (6 bases). This CDR3 has 15 residues. Trimming stripped 3 bases from V and 3 bases from J, with 12 bases between. Germline CDR1 is SGHVS and CDR2 is FQNEAQ. The CDR3 protein is CASSLSTGSNQPQHF. CDR3 DNA sequence: TGTGCCAGCAGCTTGTCGACAGGTTCCAATCAGCCCCAGCATTTT.

This sequence joins TRBV7-2 and TRBJ1-2, with 8 bases fitting TRBD1. Germline loops: CDR1 SGHTA, CDR2 FQGNSA. The CDR3 contains 19 residues. Germline trimming cut 6 bases from V and 2 bases from J; bases unmatched to any gene: 20. CDR3 DNA sequence: TGTGCCAGCAGAAGAGGCAGGGGGCTCGGAATGGCTGGGAACTATGGCTACACCTTC. The encoded protein is CASRRGRGLGMAGNYGYTF.

A few counts support this clone. The chain combines TRBV4-2 with TRBJ1-5, with D possibly TRBD1 on 6 matching bases. This CDR3 has 16 amino acids. V dropped 2 bases and J dropped 1 base, with 12 bases sitting between them. In germline, CDR1 is LGHNA, CDR2 YNFKEQ. CDR3 bases: TGTGCCAGCAGCCAAAGTCGACAGGCCAGCAATCAGCCCCAGCATTTT. Amino acids: CASSQSRQASNQPQHF.

This chain connects TRBV19 to TRBJ2-2; 12 bases map to TRBD2. Germline V CDR1 and CDR2: LNHDA, SQIVND (reference sequence). CDR3 length equals 18 residues. V lost 3 bases and J lost 3; bases outside the gene matches: 8. This CDR3 reads CASSMASGRAKYTGELFF. In nucleotides, the CDR3 is TGTGCCAGTAGTATGGCTAGCGGGAGGGCCAAGTACACCGGGGAGCTGTTTTTT.

The J gene is TRBJ1-1, the V gene TRBV5-4; D not certain. The CDR3 is 15 residues long. V lost 3 bases and J lost 1, with 13 bases in between. CDR1 is SGHNT and CDR2 is YYREEE in the germline V gene (reference sequence). CDR3 sequence (DNA): TGTGCCAGCAGCTCCTCCGTGGGAGCGAACACTGAAGCTTTCTTT. It translates to CASSSSVGANTEAFF.

V gene TRBV2 combines with J gene TRBJ1-5; D ambiguous. This CDR3 contains 15 residues. Trimming removed 3 bases from V and 2 bases from J, with 11 bases in between. Germline lookup yields CDR1 SNHLY and CDR2 FYNNEI. CDR3 sequence (DNA): TGTGCCAGCAGTGAGGCGGTGTCAGGCAATCAGCCCCAGCATTTT. As protein: CASSEAVSGNQPQHF.

The gene calls are TRBV30 and TRBJ1-2; unclear D gene. Germline assignment: CDR1 GTSNPN and CDR2 SVGIG (reference sequence). The V and J ends lost 0 bases and 5 bases respectively, with 10 bases between them. There are 13 residues in the CDR3. CDR3 residues: CAWSVPEKYGYTF. CDR3 DNA sequence: TGTGCCTGGAGTGTACCAGAGAAGTATGGCTACACCTTC.

The chain uses TRBV9 and TRBJ1-2, with 8 bases fitting TRBD1. The ends lost 0 bases at V and 3 bases at J; junction bases unmatched: 4. There are 15 residues in the CDR3. CDR1 and CDR2 from the germline V gene are SGDLS and YYNGEE. CDR3 sequence: CASSVEAGGHYGYTF. CDR3 nucleotide sequence: TGTGCCAGCAGCGTAGAAGCAGGGGGCCACTATGGCTACACCTTC.

The genes are TRBV25-1 and TRBJ2-3; TRBD2 aligns across 7 bases. V was pared by 7 bases and J by 0 bases, with 16 bases of the junction left unmatched. Germline values: CDR1 MGHDK, CDR2 SYGVNS. The CDR3 totals 18 residues. The DNA for the CDR3 is TGTGCCAGCAAAGGCGGGAGCCCTTACCATACTAGCACAGATACGCAGTATTTT. The encoded protein is CASKGGSPYHTSTDTQYF.

The V and J genes are TRBV28 and TRBJ1-5; the match to TRBD1 covers 7 bases. Germline loops: CDR1 MDHEN, CDR2 SYDVKM. Trimming removed 6 bases from V and 6 bases from J; junction bases left unmatched: 5. The CDR3 consists of 13 residues. The CDR3 spells CASRLTGTQPQHF. CDR3 nucleotide sequence: TGTGCCAGCAGATTGACAGGGACTCAGCCCCAGCATTTT.

The chain couples TRBV19 to TRBJ2-3; 10 nucleotides match TRBD2. Germline trimming cut 2 bases from V and 10 bases from J; bases unmatched to any gene: 15. This CDR3 has 17 amino acids. Looked up from germline, CDR1 is LNHDA and CDR2 is SQIVND (reference sequence). The CDR3 sequence: CASSIRPSGGPHGAQYF. CDR3 DNA: TGTGCCAGTAGTATAAGGCCTAGCGGGGGCCCTCACGGTGCGCAGTATTTT.

This chain connects TRBV5-4 to TRBJ1-2; D might be TRBD1 (6 bases). Trimming stripped 7 bases from V and 7 bases from J, with 17 bases between. The CDR3 covers 13 residues. CDR1 and CDR2 from the germline V gene are SGHNT and YYREEE (reference sequence). This CDR3 is CASYKPGATGYTF. The DNA of the CDR3 is TGTGCCAGCTATAAACCAGGGGCGACTGGCTACACCTTC.

The rearrangement uses TRBV6-6 and TRBJ1-1; TRBD1 is a possible D gene (5 bases). Between the trimmed V and J ends, which lost 0 bases and 5 bases, there was a span of 10 bases. CDR3 length: 14 residues. Germline loops: CDR1 MNHNY, CDR2 SVGAGI (reference sequence). CDR3 loop: CASSYSSGGTEAFF. The CDR3 nucleotides are TGTGCCAGCAGTTACTCGTCGGGGGGGACTGAAGCTTTCTTT.

The V call is TRBV6-2 or TRBV6-3, the J call TRBJ2-2; D is ambiguous. The CDR3 spans 13 residues. The germline V and J ends were trimmed by 6 bases and 7 bases, with 12 bases remaining between them. Germline V lookup: CDR1 MNHEY, CDR2 SVGEGT. The CDR3 loop reads CASSSTEIGELFF. As DNA, the CDR3 is TGTGCCAGCAGCTCCACAGAGATCGGGGAGCTGTTTTTT.

The chain is built from TRBV9 and TRBJ2-2; D possibly matches TRBD1 or TRBD2 (7 bases each). Germline CDR1 reads SGDLS; CDR2 reads YYNGEE. The CDR3 length is 13 residues. Trimming took off 4 bases at V and 7 bases at J, with 11 bases between the two ends. Here the CDR3 reads CASSPGGGGELFF. CDR3 nucleotides: TGTGCCAGCAGCCCAGGGGGGGGCGGGGAGCTGTTTTTT.

This chain links TRBV7-9 with TRBJ1-4; 11 bases match TRBD1. The V and J ends lost 4 bases and 0 bases, in that order; junction bases with no gene match: 10. The CDR3 loop spans 19 amino acids. Germline CDR1 and CDR2: SEHNR and FQNEAQ (reference sequence). CDR3 protein: CASSSGTGGAPATNEKLFF. The CDR3 region has the DNA TGTGCCAGCAGCTCAGGGACAGGGGGGGCCCCCGCAACTAATGAAAAACTGTTTTTT.

V is TRBV6-5 and J is TRBJ1-6, with D unresolved. The CDR3 runs 16 residues. V was shortened by 0 bases and J by 5 bases, with 11 bases between the two germline ends. Germline loops: CDR1 MNHEY, CDR2 SVGAGI. The CDR3 here is CASSYSFGQNNSPLHF. The CDR3 nucleotides read TGTGCCAGCAGTTACTCGTTTGGGCAGAATAATTCACCCCTCCACTTT.

This clone has only one observation. The chain uses TRBV5-5 and TRBJ2-7, with 8 bases aligning to TRBD1. Germline CDR1 is SGHKS and CDR2 is YYEKEE (reference sequence). CDR3 length: 15 amino acids. The V segment lost 0 bases and the J segment 4 bases; nucleotides outside the gene matches: 6. CDR3 nucleotides: TGTGCCAGCAGCTTGGCCCCAGGGGGCGAATACGAGCAGTACTTC. It specifies CASSLAPGGEYEQYF.

This chain uses TRBV30 with TRBJ1-6; 11 nucleotides match TRBD1. Looked up from germline, CDR1 is GTSNPN and CDR2 is SVGIG (reference sequence). V shed 3 bases, J shed 8 bases, and the junction held 3 bases outside the gene matches. The CDR3 runs 14 residues. The CDR3 is CAWRRTGGDSPLHF. The DNA for the CDR3 is TGTGCCTGGAGGAGGACAGGGGGCGATTCACCCCTCCACTTT.

The V call is TRBV6-5, the J call TRBJ2-1, with 8 nucleotides matching TRBD2. The CDR3 spans 15 residues. Unmatched junction bases numbered 11, after V lost 6 bases and J lost 7 bases. Germline V gene sequence: CDR1 MNHEY, CDR2 SVGAGI. The DNA of the CDR3 is TGTGCCAGCAGAACGTTAAGCGGGGGTACAAATGAGCAGTTCTTC. Protein product: CASRTLSGGTNEQFF.

The chain links TRBV28 to TRBJ2-1; D gene unclear. CDR1 and CDR2 (germline): MDHEN, SYDVKM. CDR3 length equals 13 residues. V lost 7 bases and J lost 7, with 14 bases in between. CDR3 protein: CASINPPKNEQFF. The CDR3 DNA is TGTGCCAGCATCAATCCCCCTAAAAATGAGCAGTTCTTC.

The J gene is TRBJ2-2, the V gene TRBV12-3 or TRBV12-4; D unclear. Trimming removed 6 bases at V and 1 base at J, with 6 bases between. This CDR3 comprises 13 residues. The CDR3 here is CASSLQNTGELFF. The CDR3, as DNA: TGTGCCAGCAGCTTGCAGAACACCGGGGAGCTGTTTTTT.

The J gene is TRBJ1-3, the V gene TRBV28; D remains ambiguous. Germline assignment: CDR1 MDHEN and CDR2 SYDVKM. Trimming removed 9 bases from V and 10 bases from J, with 10 bases in between. The CDR3 extends over 10 amino acids. The CDR3 protein is CASKEGTIYF. For the CDR3, the DNA is TGTGCCAGTAAGGAGGGTACCATATATTTT.

The chain combines TRBV3-1 (or the pseudogene TRBV3-2) with TRBJ2-2, with 9 bases fitting TRBD2. The CDR3 runs 17 residues. V shed 2 bases and J 0 bases; nucleotides not matched to a gene: 4. CDR1 LGHDT and CDR2 YNNKEL come from the germline V gene (reference sequence). The CDR3 DNA sequence: TGTGCCAGCAGCCAATTCGCGGGGGGGCCGAACACCGGGGAGCTGTTTTTT. It yields the protein CASSQFAGGPNTGELFF.

The chain carries TRBV4-1 and TRBJ2-7, with D unresolved. The germline V gene has CDR1 MGHRA and CDR2 YSYEKL. There are 14 residues in the CDR3. V was cut by 4 bases and J by 0 bases, with 10 bases left in between. The DNA for the CDR3 is TGCGCCAGCAGCCTGGTTCCTGGCTCCTACGAGCAGTACTTC. Its protein product is CASSLVPGSYEQYF.

The chain links TRBV11-2 to TRBJ2-1; 8 nucleotides agree with TRBD1. The CDR3 loop spans 13 amino acids. Germline assignment: CDR1 SGHAT and CDR2 FQNNGV. Losses at the gene ends were 4 bases for V and 6 bases for J; bases not matched to a gene: 2. The CDR3 reads CASSSQGANEQFF. The CDR3 DNA sequence: TGTGCCAGCAGCTCCCAGGGGGCCAATGAGCAGTTCTTC.

The chain employs TRBV5-1 and TRBJ2-1; D is possibly TRBD2 (6 bases). The CDR3 runs to 15 residues. Germline V CDR1 and CDR2: SGHRS, YFSETQ. V dropped 0 bases and J dropped 4 bases, with 11 bases sitting between them. The CDR3 reads CASSLGGGNYNEQFF. The DNA of the CDR3 is TGCGCCAGCAGCTTGGGGGGCGGGAATTACAATGAGCAGTTCTTC.